This T cell receptor beta chain was sequenced for a study of cytomegalovirus exposure and HLA in healthy donors (dated by TCRdb to about 2017). For the wider study: An earlier analysis of some 620 of the donors reported 250 to 350 Gb of sequence data and about 120 million unique TCR beta sequences obtained from some 170 million T cells. Roughly 300 gigabases of sequencing data and tens of millions of unique TCR sequences were included in an early release covering about 700 HLA-typed donors. Among the approximately 400 genotyped donors, approximately 76% belonged to the genetic ancestry cluster associated with self-reported Caucasian donors. The aim of the study was to test whether cataloging public T cell receptors could identify signatures of past pathogen exposure. Using immunosequencing, the study profiled T cell repertoires from about 620 subjects and related those repertoires to cytomegalovirus serostatus. Along with the approximately 600-subject first cohort, a separate validation cohort of over a hundred different subjects was used. To predict cytomegalovirus infection status, the study combined high-throughput TCR immunosequencing, statistical association of individual TCRs with disease status, and machine learning. To study patterns of TCR occurrence, a later analysis re-analyzed previously published TCR beta repertoires from around 700 donors and added high-resolution HLA genotyping. Rather than using new phenotypic data, the later analysis identified candidate immune exposures from TCR beta sequences and from how often those sequences occurred across donors. To decide whether each TCR beta V gene segment behaved as functional or pseudogenic, an earlier analysis of nearly 600 of the donors relied on high-throughput TCR beta sequencing. Donor age, sex, ethnicity and CMV serostatus were compiled alongside the repertoire data. In a later genetic analysis, genome-wide SNP genotypes for about 65% of the roughly 700 donors were used, and that subset was treated as a discovery cohort. Every discovery cohort repertoire had been produced on one sequencing platform. Both class I and class II loci were covered by HLA typing, at four-digit resolution. Typing coverage varied by locus: roughly 629-640 donors for A, B, C, DRB1 and DQB1; about 520 for DQA1; around 610 for DPA1; around 490 for DPB1. Four or five DR-DQ haplotypes were handled as single units for association and clustering, since linkage in the cohort was strong. Among some 410 genotyped donors of the cohort, an average of approximately 240,000 unique TCR beta nucleotide sequences was sequenced per donor, of which approximately 19% were non-productive. What the authors observed across the whole study: Only TCR beta chains were sequenced in this cohort, and the absence of alpha or paired-chain data limited detectable features. When HLA alleles, especially DR and DQ, strongly co-occurred, attributing TCR associations to individual alleles was difficult. The only immune exposure information available for the cohort was CMV serostatus. Three of the identified cytomegalovirus-associated TCR beta chains were confirmed in vitro to be specific for cytomegalovirus antigens. In a later analysis, HLA-associated TCR beta chains showed more clonal expansion and lower generation probabilities than non-associated chains that were equally common. Presence/absence analyses assumed roughly uniform sequencing depth across donors, an assumption that may not hold. In a later genetic analysis, a missense DCLRE1C variant was associated with V-gene and J-gene trimming of TCR beta chains, and the association was replicated in an independent cohort. Compared with the approximately 670-donor mean, donors in an Asian-associated ancestry cluster had fewer N-insertions in productive TCRs, according to a later genetic analysis. In an earlier analysis of about 540 of the donors, most TCR beta V segments were observed in productive rearrangements about 90% or about 30% of the time, broadly matching IMGT annotations. According to a later analysis, parvovirus B19, influenza, CMV and Epstein-Barr virus appeared linked to several top co-occurrence clusters. Linkage disequilibrium might explain the correlated functional status among segregating V segments, but an unknown experimental factor could not be excluded. A further reported finding was that TCR beta sequences accurately predicted the HLA-A and HLA-B alleles for most subjects in the first cohort. A total of 150 to 200 TCR beta chains were listed by the study as associated with cytomegalovirus. Because the 87-base-pair reads could not distinguish some IMGT-functional V segments, including TRBV6-2 and TRBV6-3, those segments were excluded. The authors suggested that the approach could potentially be generalized to other disease states and immunological phenotypes. While some public TCRs were present in many individuals, most TCR sequences turned up only very rarely across donors. A cluster of highly shared sequence variants was judged likely to be a technical artifact of the sequencing pipeline. Approximately 18 rarely observed V segments, including chromosome 9 orphons, were excluded from the earlier analysis of approximately 600 of the donors because counts were too low. Most CMV-associated TCR beta chains appeared to be HLA-restricted in a later analysis, and the HLA associations seemed to be driven largely by CMV exposure. In a later analysis, some 17,000 TCR beta sequences were associated with specific HLA alleles at a false discovery rate of 0.05. The classifier was reported to diagnose cytomegalovirus status with high specificity and sensitivity in both the original and validation cohorts. Because some donors lacked HLA typing at each locus, the association tests relied only on the typed subset. A later analysis found that TCR association rates varied across HLA loci, with DRB1 alleles showing the most associated TCRs and HLA-C alleles the fewest.

CDR1 is given as SGHRS and CDR2 as YFSETQ, both from the germline V gene. The CDR3 contains 16 residues, cysteine and phenylalanine counted. Of all the DNA, just the CDR3 is kept, 48 bases in frame from base 1. Trimming removed 0 bases from V and 4 bases from J, leaving 14 bases between the germline ends. The cohort was made up of under 800 healthy bone marrow donors. All cohort members were sampled while nominally healthy, although unrecorded immune exposures were likely present. The donor tested CMV seronegative, placing the donor among the 352 seronegative members of the cohort. A peripheral blood sample was provided by each donor, and peripheral blood mononuclear cells were used for TCR beta sequencing. Genomic DNA extraction from the blood cell samples was performed with the Qiagen DNeasy Blood Extraction Kit. About this clone: The antigen it recognizes is unknown. No base qualities exist here, and no much larger clone lies one base off it.

Library preparation was by the immunoSEQ multiplex PCR assay. The multiplex PCR relied on a mix of 60 forward primers for TCR Vbeta segments and 13 reverse primers for TCR Jbeta segments. The CDR3 region of rearranged TCR beta genes was amplified from genomic DNA by a multiplex PCR assay. The amplified TCR beta libraries were sequenced on the Illumina HiSeq System as 87-base-pair reads. The study's processing was this. In a later analysis, tens of millions of unique TCR beta chains were counted across the 500 to 850 repertoires, and roughly 11 million of these chains were shared by at least two donors. Raw reads were error-corrected and collapsed into unique sequences by a nearest-neighbor algorithm in which closely related sequences were merged to remove PCR and sequencing errors. V, D and J gene segments were assigned by aligning CDR3 sequences to IMGT reference sequences. For a sequence to be retained, at least a six-nucleotide match to both a V gene segment and a J gene segment was required. Rearrangements were classified as productive when the CDR3 lacked stop codons and remained in frame with V and J, and all other rearrangements were classified as non-productive. Following IMGT convention, CDR3 was defined as the stretch from the second conserved V-encoded cysteine to the conserved J-encoded phenylalanine. Sequences without an unambiguous match to a single V gene segment were excluded from the earlier analysis of a few hundred of the donors. An earlier analysis of a few hundred of the donors called V segments functional above 56.7% productive rearrangements and segregating when the between-donor standard deviation exceeded 5%. To diagnose cytomegalovirus status from the catalog of TCR beta chain sequences, a statistical classification framework was built. A later analysis assigned V and J genes by comparing TCR nucleotide sequences with IMGT/GENE-DB human TR gene sequences. A later analysis assigned CDR3 sequences and most-parsimonious VDJ recombination scenarios with the TCRdist pipeline. A later analysis defined each TCR beta chain by its CDR3 amino acid sequence plus V-gene family, and excluded reads lacking a unique V-gene family. A later analysis removed 550 to 700 highly shared, low-generation-probability nucleotide sequences to deal with suspected cross-contamination and a sequencing artifact. A later analysis calculated a clonal expansion index for each public chain from normalized within-repertoire ranks of inferred template counts. In a later analysis, generation probabilities were computed with a VDJ recombination model fitted to out-of-frame rearrangements, and the resulting probabilities were checked against IGoR. In a later analysis, hypergeometric tests were used to score TCR-TCR, TCR-HLA and TCR-CMV co-occurrence, with a repertoire-size bias correction applied to TCR pairs. In a later analysis, false discovery rates were estimated by permuting HLA or CMV assignments 20 times. In a later analysis, co-occurring TCRs were grouped with DBSCAN, and TCRdist sequence similarity was added when clustering was performed within HLA-allele-positive subsets. Repertoires with fewer than 30,000 or more than 120,000 public chains were left out of co-occurrence clustering, as were four to six repertoires with anomalous nucleotide sharing. Here the immuneACCESS table is served through TCRdb, limited to in-frame sequences with V and J called. Missing clones are a known gap in these copies; in checked studies unresolved V genes cover under half, and the rest lacks a known reason. V, J and clone size reflect that table, while D and trimming were determined from the DNA. The sample table records under 200,000 clones; around 77% of these occur just once. 2.5% to 4% of the sample goes to the ten largest clones.

The chain couples TRBV5-1 to TRBJ1-3; a weak D assignment points to TRBD1 (6 bases agree). This clonotype was sampled from a female donor in good health and CMV-seronegative. Input material: PBMCs. CDR3 protein: CASSLAYRTVGNTIYF. The DNA sequence reads TGCGCCAGCAGCTTGGCCTATAGGACAGTCGGAAACACCATATATTTT.